These 10 T cell receptor beta chains were all obtained from the same sample, sequenced in a study of T cell responses to AZD1222 COVID-19 vaccine. Clones were read by immunoSEQ multiplex PCR, and TCRdb kept only the in-frame ones, dropping some. The table shows over 120,000 clones, with approximately 89% occurring only once. Sequenced material: peripheral blood, taken 28 days after the second AZD1222 dose. These receptors all stem from an adult who received the AZD1222 COVID-19 vaccine.

CDR3 bases: TGTGCCAGCTCACCGGGGCTTTCTAATATCAACGAGCAGTACTTC. Translation: CASSPGLSNINEQYF. This chain links TRBV18 with TRBJ2-7; D is perhaps TRBD1 (5 bases). Germline CDR1 is KGHSH and CDR2 is LQKENI. Trimming took off 3 bases at V and 5 bases at J, with 17 bases between the two ends. The CDR3 length is 15 residues.

This clone was detected a few times. The chain is built from TRBV7-2 and TRBJ1-1; no firm D call. This CDR3 contains 13 residues. V lost 5 bases and J 8 bases, leaving 15 bases between the germline ends. In germline, CDR1 is SGHTA, CDR2 FQGNSA. The CDR3 DNA is TGTGCCAGCAGCCTGGACTACGGGTCCGAAGCTTTCTTT. Translated, it gives CASSLDYGSEAFF. The variable domain in full, with the rest retrieved from reference TRBV7-2 and TRBJ1-1, is GAGVSQSPSNKVTEKGKDVELRCDPISGHTALYWYRQSLGQGLEFLIYFQGNSAPDKSGLPSDRFSAERTGGSVSTLTIQRTQQEDSAVYLCASSLDYGSEAFFGQGTRLTVV.

The rearrangement links TRBV5-6 to TRBJ2-1; D is uncertain. From germline, CDR1 is SGHDT and CDR2 YYEEEE. Between the trimmed V and J ends, which lost 1 base and 1 base, there was a span of 9 bases. This CDR3 has 15 residues. CDR3 nucleotides: TGTGCCAGCAGCTTGATTTTGGGATCCTACAATGAGCAGTTCTTC. It encodes CASSLILGSYNEQFF.

The V and J genes are TRBV12-3 or TRBV12-4 and TRBJ2-7, with D hard to call. This CDR3 region has 11 residues. Trimming removed 3 bases at V and 11 bases at J, with 11 bases between. In nucleotides, the CDR3 is TGTGCCAGCAGTTTCGGAACAGAGGAGTACTTC. Translating it yields CASSFGTEEYF.

The CDR3 is CASSKGGSQSTEAFF. Here the CDR3 DNA reads TGTGCCAGCAGCAAGGGGGGGAGCCAGTCCACTGAAGCTTTCTTT. The gene calls are TRBV6-5 and TRBJ1-1; possibly TRBD1 for D (6 bases). The CDR3 length is 15 residues. Trimming removed 6 bases from V and 4 bases from J, with 18 bases in between. The germline V gene encodes CDR1 MNHEY and CDR2 SVGAGI.

This chain's CDR3 is CASSQETSRTSGNYEQYF. The CDR3 DNA reads as TGCGCCAGCAGCCAAGAAACGAGTCGGACTAGCGGGAATTACGAGCAGTACTTC. The genes are TRBV4-3 and TRBJ2-7, with 12 bases matching TRBD2. V lost 0 bases, J lost 4 bases, and 10 bases stayed unmatched. Germline CDR1 and CDR2: LGHNA and YSLEER. The CDR3 consists of 18 residues.

The chain recombines TRBV11-3 with TRBJ2-2, with TRBD1 as a possible D gene (6 bases). From germline, CDR1 is SGHNT and CDR2 YENEEA. This CDR3 spans 18 amino acids. Trimming removed 6 bases at V and 3 bases at J, with 23 bases between. This CDR3 is CASRQFLGANYDTGELFF. CDR3 DNA sequence: TGTGCCAGCAGACAATTCCTGGGGGCGAATTACGACACCGGGGAGCTGTTTTTT.

This chain joins TRBV6-5 and TRBJ1-2; 8 bases agree with TRBD1. The length of the CDR3 is 12 residues. V lost 5 bases and J lost 8; bases outside the gene matches: 4. Germline loops: CDR1 MNHEY, CDR2 SVGAGI. The DNA of the CDR3 is TGTGCCAGCAGTCAGGGGGCGCGGGGCTACACCTTC. This sequence encodes CASSQGARGYTF.

The CDR3 region has the DNA TGTGCCAGTAGCCAAATCCAAGGGAGCACTGAAGCTTTCTTT. Protein product: CASSQIQGSTEAFF. The chain carries TRBV19 and TRBJ1-1; D remains unclear. CDR3 length: 14 residues. The germline V and J ends were trimmed by 6 bases and 4 bases, with 15 bases remaining between them. Germline V lookup: CDR1 LNHDA, CDR2 SQIVND (reference sequence).

V is TRBV5-1 and J is TRBJ2-3, with 11 bases identical to TRBD2. The CDR3 is made up of 19 amino acids. With V trimmed by 0 bases and J by 4 bases, 13 bases remained unmatched. Per the germline V gene, CDR1 is SGHRS and CDR2 is YFSETQ. The CDR3 region is CASSLVLSGRARRADTQYF. In DNA, the CDR3 is TGCGCCAGCAGCTTGGTGCTTAGCGGGAGGGCCCGGAGAGCAGATACGCAGTATTTT.